The 14 T cell receptor beta chains listed next were all sequenced from one sample in a study of blood T cells in healthy people across ages. Using a J-beta primer mix together with a sample-barcoded 5' primer, a second PCR was run for about 7 to 12 cycles. TCRdb itself ran the 5' RACE reads through MiXCR, one entry per CDR3 protein. The data hold about 800,000 distinct CDR3 sequences, with 25% observed a single time. The sample was also reused in another study, on T cells of mothers and their children.

Specimen: blood. Receptors originate from a boy aged 10-17 years in good health.

This clonotype was observed a handful of times. The chain links TRBV28 to TRBJ2-3; D may be TRBD2 (5 bases). Looked up from germline, CDR1 is MDHEN and CDR2 is SYDVKM. This CDR3 is 14 amino acids long. The V gene lost 5 bases and the J gene lost 4 bases, with 13 bases spanning the gap. For the CDR3, the DNA is TGTGCCAGCAGTCGGGCTAGCCGGCCAGATACGCAGTATTTT. Its translation is CASSRASRPDTQYF.

This clonotype appeared a few times. The chain employs TRBV7-9 and TRBJ1-1; 12 positions agree with TRBD1. The CDR3 totals 15 residues. Germline loops: CDR1 SEHNR, CDR2 FQNEAQ (reference sequence). Germline trimming cut 5 bases from V and 12 bases from J; bases unmatched to any gene: 13. CDR3 region: CASSAVRDRGPATFF. CDR3 nucleotides: TGTGCCAGCAGCGCGGTCAGGGACAGGGGGCCAGCAACTTTCTTT.

This clonotype has just a few counts. This sequence joins TRBV28 and TRBJ2-6, with 11 bases identical to TRBD1. J gave up 4 bases and V 3 bases, and 8 bases lay outside the gene matches. Germline CDR1 and CDR2: MDHEN and SYDVKM. This CDR3 spans 18 amino acids. The CDR3 loop is CASSFLGQGEVGANVLTF. The CDR3 nucleotides are TGTGCCAGCAGTTTTCTGGGACAGGGGGAGGTCGGGGCCAACGTCCTGACTTTC.

V and J are TRBV6-2 or TRBV6-3 and TRBJ2-2, with D possibly called TRBD1 or TRBD2 (5 bases each). V was cut by 4 bases and J by 5 bases, with 14 bases left in between. Germline V gene lookup returns CDR1 MNHEY and CDR2 SVGEGT. The CDR3 runs to 15 residues. The CDR3 sequence: CASSSGTTLTGELFF. The CDR3 bases are TGTGCCAGCAGTTCCGGGACCACCTTAACCGGGGAGCTGTTTTTT.

V usage is TRBV7-9 and J usage is TRBJ2-1; TRBD1 or TRBD2 may be the D gene (5 bases each). CDR1 and CDR2 (germline): SEHNR, FQNEAQ (reference sequence). This CDR3 is built from 15 residues. Trimming left V 5 bases short and J 5 bases short, with 16 bases between. The CDR3 nucleotides are TGTGCCAGCAGCCCAGGGAGCGTGACCAACAATGAGCAGTTCTTC. Its translation is CASSPGSVTNNEQFF.

The chain links TRBV12-3 or TRBV12-4 to TRBJ2-3; 11 bases match TRBD2. The CDR3 contains 19 residues. J lost 1 base, V lost 7 bases, and 16 bases had no gene match. Written as DNA, the CDR3 is TGTGCCAGCACCACTTACACGGCTAGCGGGGGGCCTCGCACAGATACGCAGTATTTT. This gives the protein CASTTYTASGGPRTDTQYF.

V gene TRBV18 combines with J gene TRBJ2-1, with D tentatively TRBD2 (7 bases). This CDR3 has 14 amino acids. Trimming took off 6 bases at V and 3 bases at J, with 12 bases between the two ends. Germline CDR1 reads KGHSH; CDR2 reads LQKENI. The CDR3 loop reads CASSGGAGYNEQFF. The CDR3 DNA reads TGTGCCAGCTCTGGGGGGGCTGGCTACAATGAGCAGTTCTTC.

The J gene is TRBJ1-2, the V gene TRBV20-1; D may be TRBD1 (5 bases). Germline V lookup: CDR1 DFQATT, CDR2 SNEGSKA (reference sequence). The CDR3 length is 14 residues. Trimming removed 3 bases at V and 3 bases at J, with 14 bases between. Written as DNA, the CDR3 is TGCAGTGCTAGGGAGACAGATACTTACTATGGCTACACCTTC. Residues: CSARETDTYYGYTF.

Only a few counts were recorded for this clonotype. The V gene is TRBV5-1, the J gene TRBJ1-1; D unclear. The germline V gene has CDR1 SGHRS and CDR2 YFSETQ. The CDR3 spans 13 residues. V dropped 2 bases and J dropped 6 bases, with 11 bases sitting between them. The CDR3 bases are TGCGCCAGCAGCTTTTATTTCGGGGCTGAAGCTTTCTTT. Its protein product is CASSFYFGAEAFF.

This clonotype appeared a few times. The rearrangement joins TRBV29-1 to TRBJ1-5, with D possibly being TRBD1 (5 bases). The germline V gene encodes CDR1 SQVTM and CDR2 ANQGSEA. This CDR3 has 13 amino acids. Trimming removed 7 bases from V and 5 bases from J, with 15 bases in between. The CDR3 coding sequence is TGCAGCGCCTCAGGGAGTCGGGATCAGCCCCAGCATTTT. Residues: CSASGSRDQPQHF.

The rearrangement joins TRBV4-3 to TRBJ1-4; maybe TRBD1 (6 bases). Germline CDR1 reads LGHNA; CDR2 reads YSLEER. This CDR3 contains 16 residues. V shed 5 bases and J shed 6 bases, with 19 bases lying between them. The CDR3 DNA is TGCGCCAGCAGCGATATAGTCGGGGGGCCGGATGAAAAACTGTTTTTT. Amino acid sequence: CASSDIVGGPDEKLFF.

This clonotype was seen only a few times. The chain combines TRBV20-1 with TRBJ2-1, with 10 bases that match TRBD2. Germline CDR1 DFQATT, CDR2 SNEGSKA (reference sequence). This CDR3 contains 16 residues. The ends lost 6 bases at V and 7 bases at J; junction bases unmatched: 15. The CDR3 loop reads CSAPNEGSGRRNEQFF. CDR3 DNA sequence: TGCAGTGCCCCAAACGAAGGTAGCGGGAGGAGGAATGAGCAGTTCTTC.

This clonotype was seen a few times. The chain is built from TRBV24-1 and TRBJ2-5, with no clear D. CDR3 length equals 13 residues. In germline, CDR1 is KGHDR, CDR2 SFDVKD. The ends were cut back, 0 bases at V and 3 bases at J, with 4 bases in the middle. The CDR3 reads CATSDLWEETQYF. The CDR3 nucleotides are TGTGCCACCAGTGATTTGTGGGAAGAGACCCAGTACTTC.

This clonotype has only a few counts. A read error is possible here, since a much larger clone lies one base away. The V and J genes are TRBV27 and TRBJ1-2; D unresolved. The CDR3 loop spans 13 amino acids. The germline V gene encodes CDR1 MNHEY and CDR2 SMNVEV (reference sequence). Trimming removed 3 bases from V and 0 bases from J, with 5 bases in between. The CDR3 reads CASSFTANYGYTF. The CDR3 DNA reads as TGTGCCAGCAGTTTTACAGCTAACTATGGCTACACCTTC.